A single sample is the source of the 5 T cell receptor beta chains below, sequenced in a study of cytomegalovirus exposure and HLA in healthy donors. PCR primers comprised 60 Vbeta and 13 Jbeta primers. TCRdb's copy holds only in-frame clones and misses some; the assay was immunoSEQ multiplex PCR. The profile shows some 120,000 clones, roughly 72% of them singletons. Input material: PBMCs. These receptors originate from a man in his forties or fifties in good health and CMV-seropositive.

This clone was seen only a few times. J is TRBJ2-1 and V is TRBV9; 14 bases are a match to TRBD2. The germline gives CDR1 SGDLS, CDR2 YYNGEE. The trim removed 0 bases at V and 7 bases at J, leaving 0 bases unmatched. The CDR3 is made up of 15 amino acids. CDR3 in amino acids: CASSVGTSGRNEQFF. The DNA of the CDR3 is TGTGCCAGCAGCGTAGGGACTAGCGGGAGGAATGAGCAGTTCTTC.

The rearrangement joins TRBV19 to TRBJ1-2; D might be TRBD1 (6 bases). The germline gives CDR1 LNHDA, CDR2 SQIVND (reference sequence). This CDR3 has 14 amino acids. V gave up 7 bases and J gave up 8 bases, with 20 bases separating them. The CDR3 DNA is TGTGCCAGTAAGGAGTGGCGGACAGTTCGAGGCTACACCTTC. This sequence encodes CASKEWRTVRGYTF.

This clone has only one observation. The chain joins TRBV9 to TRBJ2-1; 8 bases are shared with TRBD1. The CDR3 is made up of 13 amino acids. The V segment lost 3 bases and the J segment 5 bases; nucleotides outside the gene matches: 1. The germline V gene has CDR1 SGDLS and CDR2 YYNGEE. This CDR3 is CASSETGDNEQFF. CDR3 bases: TGTGCCAGCAGCGAGACAGGGGACAATGAGCAGTTCTTC.

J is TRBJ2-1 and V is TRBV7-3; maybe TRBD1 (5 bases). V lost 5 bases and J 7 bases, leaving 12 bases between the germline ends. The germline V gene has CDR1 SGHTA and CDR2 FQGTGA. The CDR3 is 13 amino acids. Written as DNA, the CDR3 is TGTGCCAGCAGCCTACAGGCTGGGAATGAGCAGTTCTTC. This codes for CASSLQAGNEQFF. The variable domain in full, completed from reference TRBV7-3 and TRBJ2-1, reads GAGVSQTPSNKVTEKGKYVELRCDPISGHTALYWYRQSLGQGPEFLIYFQGTGAADDSGLPNDRFFAVRPEGSVSTLKIQRTERGDSAVYLCASSLQAGNEQFFGPGTRLTVL.

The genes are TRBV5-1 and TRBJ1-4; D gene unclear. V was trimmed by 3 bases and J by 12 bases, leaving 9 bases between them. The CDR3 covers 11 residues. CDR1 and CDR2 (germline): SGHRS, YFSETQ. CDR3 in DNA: TGCGCCAGCAGCTACGGAGAGGAACTGTTTTTT. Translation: CASSYGEELFF. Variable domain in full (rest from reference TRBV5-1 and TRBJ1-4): KAGVTQTPRYLIKTRGQQVTLSCSPISGHRSVSWYQQTPGQGLQFLFEYFSETQRNKGNFPGRFSGRQFSNSRSEMNVSTLELGDSALYLCASSYGEELFFGSGTQLSVL.